Shown below are 20 T cell receptor beta chains from a single sample sequenced in a study of Ad26.COV2.S vaccination and SARS-CoV-2 variants (dated by TCRdb to the early 2020s). Library generation was performed with the immunoSEQ multiplex PCR assay. The table comes from immuneACCESS by way of TCRdb, which keeps in-frame sequences with V and J called. Part of the clones is missing from these tables; in studies checked, under half for an unresolved V gene and the rest for unknown reasons. For this sample the table gives some 350,000 clones, of which around 90% were detected only once. About 5.4% of the sample is in the top ten clones. Taken with the paper, the label for treatment or condition translates to: around 19 received Ad26.COV2.S at low or high dose, single or two shots; about 5 received placebo; per-sample allocation not given. For vaccine and placebo recipients, the sequenced repertoires came from samples collected on day 63 after the first injection.

The material sequenced was peripheral blood, taken in a trial of Ad26.COV2.S vaccine versus placebo. These receptors originate from a person aged 18 to 59 who received the Ad26.COV2.S COVID-19 vaccine or a placebo.

The CDR3 DNA reads TGTGCCAGCAGCCCCATGGACATTCAGTACTTC. It specifies CASSPMDIQYF. V is TRBV11-2 and J is TRBJ2-4; D gene unclear. The CDR3 spans 11 residues. In germline, CDR1 is SGHAT, CDR2 FQNNGV. Deletions cut 5 bases from V and 8 bases from J, with 7 bases between.

This clone is a singleton in its sample. The chain has TRBV6-5 and TRBJ2-1, with TRBD1 matching over 8 bases. The junction had 2 bases not matched to a gene; V was cut back by 4 bases and J by 0 bases. Germline CDR1 and CDR2: MNHEY and SVGAGI. The CDR3 has 15 amino acids. As DNA, the CDR3 is TGTGCCAGCAGTTCCGGACAGGGCTCCTACAATGAGCAGTTCTTC. Its protein is CASSSGQGSYNEQFF.

The J gene is TRBJ2-3, the V gene TRBV19; the match to TRBD2 covers 8 bases. The J segment lost 5 bases and the V segment lost 7 bases, leaving 11 bases of the junction unmatched. This CDR3 is 15 amino acids long. CDR1 and CDR2 from the germline V gene are LNHDA and SQIVND (reference sequence). CDR3 loop: CASTLSGSRGDTQYF. The CDR3 DNA reads TGTGCCAGTACCTTGAGCGGGAGTAGGGGAGATACGCAGTATTTT. Filled out from reference TRBV19 and TRBJ2-3, the complete variable domain reads DGGITQSPKYLFRKEGQNVTLSCEQNLNHDAMYWYRQDPGQGLRLIYYSQIVNDFQKGDIAEGYSVSREKKESFPLTVTSAQKNPTAFYLCASTLSGSRGDTQYFGPGTRLTVL.

The genes are TRBV6-6 and TRBJ2-2; no firm D call. This CDR3 has 16 residues. Germline loops: CDR1 MNHNY, CDR2 SVGAGI (reference sequence). V dropped 7 bases and J dropped 4 bases, with 19 bases sitting between them. For the CDR3, the DNA is TGTGCCAGCATTCCACAAGGCCGAGGTGGCACCGGGGAGCTGTTTTTT. This codes for CASIPQGRGGTGELFF.

The chain joins TRBV4-3 to TRBJ1-2; possible D gene TRBD1, 5 bases. The CDR3 loop spans 15 amino acids. Germline loops: CDR1 LGHNA, CDR2 YSLEER. V was pared by 4 bases and J by 4 bases, with 16 bases between. The CDR3 loop is CASSPEGHSPYGYTF. The CDR3 DNA reads TGCGCCAGCAGCCCCGAAGGACACTCGCCCTATGGCTACACCTTC.

The J gene is TRBJ2-2, the V gene TRBV18; D unresolved. V lost 2 bases, J lost 4 bases, and 2 bases lay in between. The V gene's germline CDR1 is KGHSH and CDR2 LQKENI. CDR3 length equals 12 residues. The CDR3: CASSPGTGELFF. The CDR3 bases are TGTGCCAGCTCACCAGGCACCGGGGAGCTGTTTTTT.

The chain recombines TRBV19 with TRBJ2-1, with 7 positions matching TRBD1. This CDR3 comprises 14 residues. Trimming at V came to 8 bases and at J to 7 bases, leaving 11 bases not matched to a gene. Per germline, CDR1 LNHDA and CDR2 SQIVND (reference sequence). Here the CDR3 reads CASSRVGTVNEQFF. DNA of the CDR3: TGTGCCAGTTCTCGTGTGGGGACAGTGAATGAGCAGTTCTTC. Looking up the rest from reference TRBV19 and TRBJ2-1 gives the full variable domain: DGGITQSPKYLFRKEGQNVTLSCEQNLNHDAMYWYRQDPGQGLRLIYYSQIVNDFQKGDIAEGYSVSREKKESFPLTVTSAQKNPTAFYLCASSRVGTVNEQFFGPGTRLTVL.

DNA of the CDR3: TGTGCCAGCAGCGTGGGACTAGCGGGGGGTGCGGGGGCTGGCACCGGGGAGCTGTTTTTT. It specifies CASSVGLAGGAGAGTGELFF. The chain has TRBV9 and TRBJ2-2; 15 bases line up with TRBD2. This CDR3 has 20 residues. Losses at the gene ends were 2 bases for V and 4 bases for J; bases not matched to a gene: 12. The germline CDR1 and CDR2 sequences are SGDLS and YYNGEE. The variable domain in full, completed from reference TRBV9 and TRBJ2-2, reads DSGVTQTPKHLITATGQRVTLRCSPRSGDLSVYWYQQSLDQGLQFLIQYYNGEERAKGNILERFSAQQFPDLHSELNLSSLELGDSALYFCASSVGLAGGAGAGTGELFFGEGSRLTVL.

V gene TRBV9 combines with J gene TRBJ1-1; a possible D gene is TRBD1 (6 bases). The CDR3 has 15 amino acids. Trimming pared 5 bases from V and 1 base from J, leaving 15 bases between. Germline V gene data show CDR1 as SGDLS and CDR2 as YYNGEE. CDR3 DNA sequence: TGTGCCAGCAGTTCAACGGGACACTCGAACACTGAAGCTTTCTTT. Its translation is CASSSTGHSNTEAFF.

The V gene is TRBV10-2, the J gene TRBJ1-2; tentatively, D is TRBD1 (5 bases). The CDR3 length is 16 residues. Trimming left V 0 bases short and J 8 bases short, with 19 bases between. The germline V gene has CDR1 WSHSY and CDR2 SAAADI. The CDR3 loop reads CASSESGGASGKGYTF. Written as DNA, the CDR3 is TGCGCCAGCAGTGAGTCAGGAGGGGCCTCGGGTAAAGGCTACACCTTC.

This clone was recorded a few times. The chain uses TRBV7-9 and TRBJ2-7, with TRBD1 matching over 11 bases. CDR3 length: 16 residues. Germline trimming cut 5 bases from V and 2 bases from J; bases unmatched to any gene: 8. Germline-derived CDR1 and CDR2 are SEHNR and FQNEAQ (reference sequence). The CDR3 here is CASSPRDRGDPYEQYV. CDR3 in DNA: TGTGCCAGCAGCCCCAGGGACAGGGGGGACCCCTACGAGCAGTACGTC.

V and J are TRBV7-9 and TRBJ1-1, with TRBD1 matching 7 bases. This CDR3 is 12 amino acids long. The germline gives CDR1 SEHNR, CDR2 FQNEAQ (reference sequence). Trimming at V came to 1 base and at J to 14 bases, leaving 7 bases not matched to a gene. Written as DNA, the CDR3 is TGTGCCAGCAGCTTAGATCCGGGACAGCCCTTCTTT. Translation: CASSLDPGQPFF.

This sequence joins TRBV4-1 and TRBJ1-1, with D perhaps TRBD1 (6 bases). In germline, CDR1 is MGHRA, CDR2 YSYEKL. The CDR3 length is 16 residues. V was shortened by 2 bases and J by 6 bases, with 19 bases between the two germline ends. CDR3 protein: CASSQTGTVSVAEAFF. The CDR3 nucleotides are TGCGCCAGCAGCCAAACAGGGACTGTTTCGGTCGCTGAAGCTTTCTTT.

V usage is TRBV7-2 and J usage is TRBJ2-1; D may be TRBD2 (6 bases). V lost 3 bases, J lost 8 bases, and 17 bases lay in between. Germline CDR1 reads SGHTA; CDR2 reads FQGNSA. CDR3 length: 15 amino acids. CDR3 residues: CASSFRASVIDEQFF. The CDR3 bases are TGTGCCAGCAGCTTCCGGGCTAGCGTGATCGATGAGCAGTTCTTC.

The rearrangement uses TRBV11-2 and TRBJ2-7; a possible D gene is TRBD2 (5 bases). V shed 2 bases and J shed 6 bases, with 11 bases lying between them. The CDR3 is made up of 13 amino acids. CDR1 and CDR2 (germline): SGHAT, FQNNGV. As DNA, the CDR3 is TGTGCCAGCAGCTTAATGAGGGATCTCGAGCAGTACTTC. The encoded protein is CASSLMRDLEQYF.

This clone was detected only once. The V gene is TRBV19, the J gene TRBJ2-1, with D possibly matching TRBD1 (5 bases). The germline CDR1 and CDR2 sequences are LNHDA and SQIVND (reference sequence). Trimming removed 5 bases at V and 3 bases at J, with 11 bases between. This CDR3 is built from 14 residues. The CDR3 loop is CASSLGHLYNEQFF. As DNA, the CDR3 is TGTGCCAGTAGTCTCGGACACCTCTACAATGAGCAGTTCTTC.

The chain carries TRBV29-1 and TRBJ2-1; 9 bases are shared with TRBD2. The CDR3 runs to 17 residues. Germline CDR1 reads SQVTM; CDR2 reads ANQGSEA. Trimming at V came to 6 bases and at J to 7 bases, leaving 19 bases not matched to a gene. Here the CDR3 DNA reads TGCAGCGTCGAACTTAGGGAGCTAGCGGGATCGTATAATGAGCAGTTCTTC. Encoded protein: CSVELRELAGSYNEQFF.

The genes are TRBV6-1 and TRBJ1-5; 7 positions match TRBD1. V gave up 3 bases and J gave up 6 bases; unmatched junction bases: 5. This CDR3 has 14 amino acids. Germline V gene data show CDR1 as MNHNS and CDR2 as SASEGT. The CDR3 protein is CASSDNRGGQPQHF. CDR3 DNA: TGTGCCAGCAGTGACAACAGGGGAGGTCAGCCCCAGCATTTT.

The chain joins TRBV6-2 or TRBV6-3 to TRBJ2-1; D unclear. Trimming left V 2 bases short and J 6 bases short, with 11 bases between. Germline values: CDR1 MNHEY, CDR2 SVGEGT. This CDR3 contains 14 residues. The CDR3: CASSYRIKGNEQFF. CDR3 nucleotides: TGTGCCAGCAGTTACAGGATAAAGGGCAATGAGCAGTTCTTC.

Written as DNA, the CDR3 is TGTGCCAGCAGCTTCTACAGGGATGACACAGATACGCAGTATTTT. Its translation: CASSFYRDDTDTQYF. V is TRBV7-9 and J is TRBJ2-3; the D gene is possibly TRBD1 (6 bases). The length of the CDR3 is 15 residues. The germline V gene encodes CDR1 SEHNR and CDR2 FQNEAQ (reference sequence). The germline V and J ends were trimmed by 3 bases and 2 bases, with 12 bases remaining between them.